The clone carrying this T cell receptor beta chain was observed a single time. The antigen remains unidentified. Germline V gene lookup returns CDR1 LNHNV and CDR2 YYDKDF (reference sequence). V lost 0 bases and J lost 5, with 14 bases in between. The CDR3 runs 16 residues. CD4+ T cells were isolated after around 10 days of culture. The cohort was immunized with two doses of either the BNT162b2 or mRNA-1273 vaccine. These data originate in a study of vaccination effects on CD4 cells after COVID-19. For the study at large: Researchers obtained post-vaccine samples at a median of 72 days past the second dose.

Sequencing was performed with immunoSEQ multiplex PCR; in TCRdb, only in-frame clones are kept and a portion is missing. Here the sample spans 47,000 or so clones, about three quarters being singletons. The chain uses TRBV15 and TRBJ1-5; D not certain. This clonotype originated in a human donor who received a COVID-19 vaccine. Sequencing used CD4+ T cells from PBMCs cultured without peptide, obtained after COVID-19 vaccination. For the CDR3, the DNA is TGTGCCACCAGCAGAGATCAAAATTCCGGGGATCAGCCCCAGCATTTT. Translating gives CATSRDQNSGDQPQHF.